One sample yielded the 5 T cell receptor beta chains listed below, sequenced in a study of CD8 T cells in Susac syndrome. An input of about 0.5 to 1 ug of RNA was subjected to reverse transcription using random hexamers. TCRdb used MiXCR to reprocess the immunoSEQ multiplex PCR reads, holding one entry per CDR3 protein. The sample consists of around 190,000 distinct CDR3 sequences, 90% to 95% of them appearing once. Sequencing used CD4+ T cells from PBMCs. The receptors stem from a human donor in good health.

The genes are TRBV19 and TRBJ2-1, with 14 nucleotides matching TRBD2. With V trimmed by 5 bases and J by 10 bases, 7 bases remained unmatched. The CDR3 totals 15 residues. Per germline, CDR1 LNHDA and CDR2 SQIVND (reference sequence). CDR3 amino acids: CASSPGTSGGIEQFF. As DNA, the CDR3 is TGTGCCAGTAGTCCCGGGACTAGCGGGGGTATCGAGCAGTTCTTC.

The J gene is TRBJ2-5, the V gene TRBV24-1; 10 bases line up with TRBD2. There are 19 residues in the CDR3. V lost 3 bases and J lost 5; bases outside the gene matches: 17. Germline V gives CDR1 KGHDR, CDR2 SFDVKD. CDR3 DNA: TGTGCCACCAGTGATCCCTCTCCTGTGGGAGCGGGGGGGCCGGAGACCCAGTACTTC. This gives the protein CATSDPSPVGAGGPETQYF.

J is TRBJ1-1 and V is TRBV20-1, with 8 bases matching TRBD1. The CDR3 consists of 13 residues. Germline loops: CDR1 DFQATT, CDR2 SNEGSKA (reference sequence). The V gene end was trimmed by 4 bases and the J gene end by 0 bases; junction bases not matched to a gene: 1. CDR3: CSAKGQVNTEAFF. The CDR3 DNA sequence: TGCAGTGCTAAGGGACAGGTGAACACTGAAGCTTTCTTT.

V is TRBV4-3 and J is TRBJ1-5, with TRBD1 as a possible D gene (5 bases). The germline gives CDR1 LGHNA, CDR2 YSLEER. CDR3 length equals 14 residues. V gave up 0 bases and J gave up 6 bases, with 9 bases separating them. CDR3 sequence (DNA): TGCGCCAGCAGCCAAGATCTGGGACCTCAGCCCCAGCATTTT. Its protein product is CASSQDLGPQPQHF.

This clonotype was detected only once. In DNA form, the CDR3 reads TGTGCCATCAGTTCCGGACGGGGTAAGGGGTATTCACCCCTCCACTTT. As protein: CAISSGRGKGYSPLHF. V gene TRBV10-3 combines with J gene TRBJ1-6, with a weak D call TRBD1 (5 bases). CDR1 is ENHRY and CDR2 is SYGVKD in the germline V gene. The CDR3 length is 16 residues. Trimming removed 5 bases from V and 8 bases from J, with 19 bases in between.